The next 28 T cell receptor beta chains were all read from a single sample in a study of blood T cells in healthy people across ages. Sample-barcoded 5' priming and a J-beta primer mix drove a second PCR of 7 to 11 cycles. TCRdb re-called the 5' RACE reads with MiXCR, one entry per CDR3 protein. This table holds some 640,000 distinct CDR3 sequences, around half found once. Sequencing was carried out using blood. The receptors were sampled from a woman aged 55-69 years in good health.

The chain is built from TRBV5-1 and TRBJ2-5, with 10 bases that match TRBD1. Germline CDR1 and CDR2: SGHRS and YFSETQ. This CDR3 spans 17 amino acids. V gave up 0 bases and J gave up 5 bases; unmatched junction bases: 10. CDR3 sequence reads: CASSLGAGTGAFETQYF. The CDR3 nucleotides read TGCGCCAGCAGCTTGGGGGCCGGGACAGGGGCTTTCGAGACCCAGTACTTC.

V gene TRBV30 combines with J gene TRBJ2-2; 7 bases are a match to TRBD2. This CDR3 contains 15 residues. Trimming at V came to 3 bases and at J to 3 bases, leaving 7 bases not matched to a gene. The germline V gene has CDR1 GTSNPN and CDR2 SVGIG (reference sequence). The CDR3 protein is CAWSAGLGHTGELFF. The CDR3, as DNA: TGTGCCTGGAGCGCTGGACTAGGGCACACCGGGGAGCTGTTTTTT.

The chain has TRBV20-1 and TRBJ2-1; the D gene is possibly TRBD2 (6 bases). Trimming stripped 6 bases from V and 7 bases from J, with 13 bases between. The CDR3 consists of 12 residues. Looked up from germline, CDR1 is DFQATT and CDR2 is SNEGSKA (reference sequence). Here the CDR3 reads CSALTSYNEQFF. The CDR3 DNA reads as TGCAGTGCATTGACTAGTTATAATGAGCAGTTCTTC.

The chain recombines TRBV25-1 with TRBJ1-5; possibly TRBD1 for D (5 bases). Per germline, CDR1 MGHDK and CDR2 SYGVNS. V was cut by 1 base and J by 4 bases, with 11 bases left in between. The CDR3 has 15 amino acids. The CDR3 DNA is TGTGCCAGCAGTGAATTCCGGGGGGAGAATCAGCCCCAGCATTTT. Protein sequence: CASSEFRGENQPQHF.

The chain has TRBV5-1 and TRBJ2-3; no firm D call. Trimming shortened V by 7 bases and J by 0 bases, and 15 bases separated the two germline ends. Germline values: CDR1 SGHRS, CDR2 YFSETQ. This CDR3 is built from 15 residues. The CDR3 sequence is CASFRLQRSTDTQYF. The DNA of the CDR3 is TGCGCCAGCTTTCGGTTGCAGAGAAGCACAGATACGCAGTATTTT.

The chain employs TRBV6-5 and TRBJ2-2, with 9 nucleotides matching TRBD1. Germline V CDR1 and CDR2: MNHEY, SVGAGI. The V and J ends lost 1 base and 4 bases, in that order; junction bases with no gene match: 4. This CDR3 is built from 16 residues. The CDR3 loop is CASSYWDRATTGELFF. CDR3 in DNA: TGTGCCAGCAGTTACTGGGACAGGGCGACCACCGGGGAGCTGTTTTTT.

The gene calls are TRBV7-2 and TRBJ2-3; 8 nucleotides match TRBD1. Germline trimming cut 3 bases from V and 5 bases from J; bases unmatched to any gene: 4. Germline V gene data show CDR1 as SGHTA and CDR2 as FQGNSA. CDR3 length equals 14 residues. The CDR3 loop is CASSLNTGGDTQYF. DNA for the CDR3: TGTGCCAGCAGCTTGAATACAGGGGGAGATACGCAGTATTTT.

As to this clonotype: This may stem from a read error, because a much larger clone lies one nucleotide away. The chain couples TRBV28 to TRBJ2-5, with D unclear. The J call may be faulty, since TRBJ2-7 better matches the DNA end. From germline, CDR1 is MDHEN and CDR2 SYDVKM. The CDR3 sequence is 13 residues long. The CDR3 sequence is CASSIPQSYEQYF. The CDR3 nucleotides read TGTGCCAGCAGTATCCCCCAGAGCTACGAGCAGTACTTC.

V and J are TRBV15 and TRBJ2-5, with 14 positions matching TRBD2. CDR1 and CDR2 (germline): LNHNV, YYDKDF (reference sequence). V dropped 3 bases and J dropped 4; count of bases not matched to a gene: 7. The CDR3 sequence is 17 residues long. The CDR3 region is CATSSQHGTSGRETQYF. For the CDR3, the DNA is TGTGCCACCAGCAGCCAACATGGGACTAGCGGGAGAGAGACCCAGTACTTC.

The chain uses TRBV4-3 and TRBJ2-3; 7 positions agree with TRBD2. The CDR3 is made up of 17 amino acids. CDR1 is LGHNA, CDR2 YSLEER, per germline. V was pared by 0 bases and J by 1 base, with 7 bases of the junction left unmatched. CDR3 sequence: CASSQEGYAGGTDTQYF. Here the CDR3 DNA reads TGCGCCAGCAGCCAAGAAGGGTATGCGGGAGGCACAGATACGCAGTATTTT.

The CDR3 sequence is CASSFLAGHEQYF. CDR3 DNA sequence: TGCGCCAGCAGCTTCTTAGCGGGCCACGAGCAGTACTTC. This chain connects TRBV5-1 to TRBJ2-7; 7 bases agree with TRBD2. Germline lookup yields CDR1 SGHRS and CDR2 YFSETQ. V lost 2 bases and J lost 5; bases outside the gene matches: 4. The CDR3 sequence is 13 residues long.

The V and J genes are TRBV9 and TRBJ1-6; 8 positions agree with TRBD1. Germline V gene sequence: CDR1 SGDLS, CDR2 YYNGEE. CDR3 size: 14 residues. Trimming at V came to 2 bases and at J to 9 bases, leaving 4 bases not matched to a gene. CDR3 sequence reads: CASSVGQGGSPLHF. The CDR3 region has the DNA TGTGCCAGCAGCGTCGGACAGGGCGGTTCACCCCTCCACTTT.

The rearrangement joins TRBV20-1 to TRBJ2-2, with TRBD2 as a possible D gene (5 bases). CDR3 size: 14 residues. Looked up from germline, CDR1 is DFQATT and CDR2 is SNEGSKA (reference sequence). Trimming took off 5 bases at V and 1 base at J, with 11 bases between the two ends. The CDR3 nucleotides are TGCAGTGCTCTTCCTAGCTTGAACACCGGGGAGCTGTTTTTT. It translates to CSALPSLNTGELFF.

This clonotype has only a few counts. The chain uses TRBV29-1 and TRBJ2-7; TRBD1 matches 9 bases. V shed 6 bases and J 5 bases; nucleotides not matched to a gene: 11. Per germline, CDR1 SQVTM and CDR2 ANQGSEA. The CDR3 loop spans 14 amino acids. The CDR3 DNA reads TGCAGCGTAGCCACCGGGACAGGGCACAACGAGCAGTACTTC. Translating it yields CSVATGTGHNEQYF.

The chain has TRBV7-9 and TRBJ1-4, with no clear D. The CDR3 has 13 amino acids. The V end was cut by 4 bases, the J end by 12 bases, with 15 bases between. Germline values: CDR1 SEHNR, CDR2 FQNEAQ (reference sequence). The CDR3 region has the DNA TGTGCCAGCAGCTCCGACTTCCTTGAGGAACTGTTTTTT. Residues: CASSSDFLEELFF.

With regard to this clonotype: One junction end does not reproduce the germline sequence, and a read error may be involved. The V and J genes are TRBV5-5 and TRBJ1-4; D unclear. This CDR3 comprises 12 residues. Germline CDR1 reads SGHKS; CDR2 reads YYEKEE (reference sequence). The CDR3 DNA reads as TGTGCCGGCAGCTTGATGGGTGAAAAACTGTTTTTT. It specifies CAGSLMGEKLFF.

A note on this clonotype: A much more abundant neighbour one base away suggests this may be a read error. V and J are TRBV6-6 and TRBJ2-1; D unclear. Looked up from germline, CDR1 is MNHNY and CDR2 is SVGAGI (reference sequence). The CDR3 spans 15 residues. V was clipped by 2 bases and J by 0 bases, with 8 bases between them. CDR3 coding DNA: TGTGCCAGCAGTTACGGCGCGAGCTCCTACAATGAGCAGTTCTTC. It translates to CASSYGASSYNEQFF.

This clonotype was recorded a few times. The chain links TRBV15 to TRBJ2-7; TRBD2 aligns across 8 bases. The junction had 6 bases not matched to a gene; V was cut back by 1 base and J by 4 bases. Germline lookup yields CDR1 LNHNV and CDR2 YYDKDF (reference sequence). The CDR3 is 15 residues long. CDR3 in DNA: TGTGCCACCAGCAGAGTGTCACTAGCGGAGTACGAGCAGTACTTC. It codes for CATSRVSLAEYEQYF.

The rearrangement uses TRBV5-1 and TRBJ2-1; TRBD1 aligns across 9 bases. There are 18 residues in the CDR3. The junction had 10 bases not matched to a gene; V was cut back by 0 bases and J by 3 bases. Germline CDR1 and CDR2: SGHRS and YFSETQ. CDR3 in DNA: TGCGCCAGCAGCTTGGCCTCATTGGGACAGGGCGTCTACAATGAGCAGTTCTTC. Encoded protein: CASSLASLGQGVYNEQFF.

This clonotype has just one count. The V call is TRBV5-1, the J call TRBJ2-5, with D maybe TRBD1 (6 bases). Judging by the DNA end, TRBJ2-7 fits better; the J call may be wrong. CDR3 size: 15 residues. From germline, CDR1 is SGHRS and CDR2 YFSETQ. The CDR3: CASRRNTGLISEQYF. In DNA form, the CDR3 reads TGCGCCAGCAGACGAAATACAGGGCTAATATCCGAGCAGTACTTC.

This clonotype was recorded only once. The chain combines TRBV9 with TRBJ1-2; D might be TRBD1 (6 bases). The CDR3 loop spans 16 amino acids. In germline, CDR1 is SGDLS, CDR2 YYNGEE. Trimming cost V 0 bases and J 3 bases, with 15 bases left between them. CDR3 sequence (DNA): TGTGCCAGCAGCGTAGGACCGGGACAACGAGACTATGGCTACACCTTC. It specifies CASSVGPGQRDYGYTF. The full variable domain, its missing parts supplied by reference TRBV9 and TRBJ1-2, is DSGVTQTPKHLITATGQRVTLRCSPRSGDLSVYWYQQSLDQGLQFLIQYYNGEERAKGNILERFSAQQFPDLHSELNLSSLELGDSALYFCASSVGPGQRDYGYTFGSGTRLTVV.

V usage is TRBV3-1 and J usage is TRBJ2-3; the D gene is possibly TRBD1 (7 bases). The V gene lost 4 bases and the J gene lost 1 base, with 15 bases spanning the gap. The germline CDR1 and CDR2 sequences are LGHDT and YNNKEL (reference sequence). CDR3 length: 16 residues. This chain's CDR3 is CASSPGGGSRTDTQYF. CDR3 DNA: TGTGCCAGCAGCCCTGGAGGGGGCTCCCGCACAGATACGCAGTATTTT.

The table lists this clonotype with a few counts. The rearrangement links TRBV5-1 to TRBJ1-2; D uncertain. This CDR3 has 14 amino acids. CDR1 and CDR2 (germline): SGHRS, YFSETQ. Trimming cost V 2 bases and J 4 bases, with 12 bases left between them. The CDR3 coding sequence is TGCGCCAGCAGCTTCGACACAGAGACCTATGGCTACACCTTC. Protein product: CASSFDTETYGYTF.

This clonotype was counted between two and nine times. V gene TRBV27 combines with J gene TRBJ2-3; 8 nucleotides match TRBD2. This CDR3 is 17 amino acids long. The V gene end was trimmed by 3 bases and the J gene end by 9 bases; junction bases not matched to a gene: 17. Germline V gene data show CDR1 as MNHEY and CDR2 as SMNVEV (reference sequence). The CDR3 bases are TGTGCCAGCAGTTTGAGCCGAGCGGGAGTCACCCTTTGGACGCAGTATTTT. It codes for CASSLSRAGVTLWTQYF.

V and J are TRBV28 and TRBJ2-7; D possibly matches TRBD1 or TRBD2 (5 bases each). The CDR3 spans 13 residues. Germline-derived CDR1 and CDR2 are MDHEN and SYDVKM. V lost 6 bases and J lost 7, with 16 bases in between. The CDR3, as DNA: TGTGCCAGCAGCTTAGGGGACCTCGCGGAGCAGTACTTC. This codes for CASSLGDLAEQYF.

This sequence joins TRBV7-2 and TRBJ1-1; D is possibly TRBD1 (5 bases). The V gene lost 3 bases and the J gene lost 4 bases, with 12 bases spanning the gap. The germline V gene has CDR1 SGHTA and CDR2 FQGNSA. This CDR3 is 14 amino acids long. The CDR3 loop reads CASSFARQSTEAFF. CDR3 bases: TGTGCCAGCAGCTTCGCTCGACAGAGCACTGAAGCTTTCTTT.

The V gene is TRBV7-2, the J gene TRBJ2-3; 13 bases line up with TRBD2. The CDR3 consists of 18 residues. CDR1 SGHTA and CDR2 FQGNSA come from the germline V gene. The J segment lost 0 bases and the V segment lost 7 bases, leaving 10 bases of the junction unmatched. CDR3 sequence: CASTTRTSGRGSTDTQYF. The CDR3 nucleotides are TGTGCCAGCACCACTAGGACTAGCGGGAGAGGGAGCACAGATACGCAGTATTTT.

The V call is TRBV14, the J call TRBJ1-6; possible D gene TRBD1, 6 bases. CDR1 is SGHDN and CDR2 is FVKESK in the germline V gene. This CDR3 contains 13 residues. Trimming cost V 2 bases and J 14 bases, with 13 bases left between them. For the CDR3, the DNA is TGTGCCAGCAGCCAAAGTCTCAGGGGTTCCCTCCACTTT. Translated: CASSQSLRGSLHF.